This entry lists 26 T cell receptor beta chains sequenced from one sample in a study of identical twins. Each CDR3 protein is one row after TCRdb ran MiXCR on the 5' RACE reads. The table records some 1,700,000 distinct CDR3 sequences, less than 40% of them present only once. Specimen: cord blood. The receptors were sampled from a newborn girl in good health.

This rearrangement joins TRBV4-1 to TRBJ2-1; 7 nucleotides align to TRBD2. Matching the DNA end better, TRBJ2-7 makes the J call doubtful. Germline V gene sequence: CDR1 MGHRA, CDR2 YSYEKL. CDR3 size: 15 residues. This CDR3 is CASSQPTSRYNEQYF. In nucleotides, the CDR3 is TGCGCCAGCAGCCAACCGACTAGCCGCTACAATGAGCAGTACTTC.

This clonotype was counted between two and nine times. The chain employs TRBV4-1 and TRBJ2-5; D unclear. This CDR3 is 15 amino acids long. Germline CDR1 reads MGHRA; CDR2 reads YSYEKL. The germline V and J ends were trimmed by 1 base and 5 bases, with 14 bases remaining between them. CDR3 sequence (DNA): TGCGCCAGCAGCCAAGGACTGGGTGTTTGGGAGACCCAGTACTTC. Residues: CASSQGLGVWETQYF.

The chain links TRBV7-9 to TRBJ2-1; 10 nucleotides match TRBD1. This CDR3 is 18 amino acids long. J lost 0 bases, V lost 4 bases, and 9 bases had no gene match. Germline lookup yields CDR1 SEHNR and CDR2 FQNEAQ (reference sequence). CDR3 nucleotides: TGTGCCAGCAGCTCGAACAGGAGACAGGGGGCCTCCTACAATGAGCAGTTCTTC. It translates to CASSSNRRQGASYNEQFF.

The chain couples TRBV25-1 to TRBJ1-2, with D unclear. Germline loops: CDR1 MGHDK, CDR2 SYGVNS. The CDR3 extends over 13 amino acids. Deletions cut 6 bases from V and 4 bases from J, with 12 bases between. The CDR3 coding sequence is TGTGCCAGCAGCCCCATGGGAGCCTATGGCTACACCTTC. Protein: CASSPMGAYGYTF.

This clonotype was picked up a small number of times. The J gene is TRBJ1-2, the V gene TRBV9; weak D call: TRBD1 (5 bases). The CDR3 extends over 13 amino acids. V shed 4 bases and J shed 8 bases, with 15 bases lying between them. In germline, CDR1 is SGDLS, CDR2 YYNGEE. CDR3 coding DNA: TGTGCCAGCAGCACGAATTGGGGCGTCGGCTACACCTTC. This translates into CASSTNWGVGYTF.

The chain couples TRBV28 to TRBJ2-7; 10 nucleotides agree with TRBD1. The V segment lost 3 bases and the J segment 3 bases; nucleotides outside the gene matches: 8. The germline gives CDR1 MDHEN, CDR2 SYDVKM. The CDR3 spans 16 residues. CDR3 bases: TGTGCCAGCAGTTTGACTTTTGGGACAGGGGACTACGAGCAGTACTTC. Residues: CASSLTFGTGDYEQYF.

The J gene is TRBJ2-7, the V gene TRBV5-6; the D is unclear. Germline CDR1 reads SGHDT; CDR2 reads YYEEEE. V lost 1 base and J lost 0, with 8 bases in between. The CDR3 is 14 residues long. The CDR3 protein is CASSLIVNSYEQYF. As DNA, the CDR3 is TGTGCCAGCAGCTTGATCGTGAACTCCTACGAGCAGTACTTC.

This clonotype has just a few counts. A much larger clone sits a single nucleotide away, making a read error possible. This chain links TRBV29-1 with TRBJ2-4; TRBD2 aligns across 10 bases. This CDR3 has 17 amino acids. After removal of 3 bases from V and 13 bases from J, the junction contained 21 bases not matched to a gene. The germline V gene has CDR1 SQVTM and CDR2 ANQGSEA. CDR3 bases: TGCAGCGTTGATACGGTCGAAACTAGCGGGGTCTACAATGAGCAGTACTTC. Translation gives CSVDTVETSGVYNEQYF.

This clonotype was counted a single time. The gene calls are TRBV20-1 and TRBJ2-5, with a tentative D call TRBD2 (7 bases). There are 15 residues in the CDR3. Trimming took 0 bases from V and 5 from J, leaving 16 bases between them. Germline assignment: CDR1 DFQATT and CDR2 SNEGSKA (reference sequence). CDR3 protein: CSARDRPGDYETQYF. CDR3 DNA sequence: TGCAGTGCTAGAGATCGGCCAGGGGACTATGAGACCCAGTACTTC.

With regard to this clonotype: A much larger clone sits a single nucleotide away, making a read error possible. V and J are TRBV5-1 and TRBJ2-3, with 9 nucleotides matching TRBD2. J was trimmed by 4 bases and V by 0 bases; bases with no gene match: 6. CDR3 length: 16 residues. Germline CDR1 and CDR2: SGHRS and YFSETQ. CDR3: CASSLAPSGASDTQYF. The CDR3 bases are TGCGCCAGCAGCTTGGCTCCTAGCGGGGCATCAGATACGCAGTATTTT.

V usage is TRBV28 and J usage is TRBJ2-7; possibly TRBD1 for D (6 bases). CDR3 length: 12 residues. V gave up 8 bases and J gave up 1 base, with 9 bases separating them. Germline CDR1 is MDHEN and CDR2 is SYDVKM. This CDR3 reads CASGQWSYEQYF. As DNA, the CDR3 is TGTGCCAGCGGACAGTGGTCCTACGAGCAGTACTTC.

The genes are TRBV28 and TRBJ2-1, with D possibly being TRBD1 (5 bases). This CDR3 has 15 amino acids. The ends were cut back, 6 bases at V and 6 bases at J, with 18 bases in the middle. The germline gives CDR1 MDHEN, CDR2 SYDVKM. The CDR3 DNA sequence: TGTGCCAGCAGCCGGACATACTCAATGAGCAATGAGCAGTTCTTC. This sequence encodes CASSRTYSMSNEQFF.

The chain links TRBV20-1 to TRBJ2-3; D tentatively reads TRBD1 or TRBD2 (5 bases each). The CDR3 spans 13 residues. Deletions cut 5 bases from V and 5 bases from J, with 14 bases between. Germline CDR1 is DFQATT and CDR2 is SNEGSKA (reference sequence). CDR3 in DNA: TGCAGTGCTCCTACCTCTGGGGGAGATACGCAGTATTTT. It translates to CSAPTSGGDTQYF.

In this sample, this clonotype turned up a few times. The CDR3 nucleotides read TGTGCCAGCAGTTTTTGGGGACTATTCGAGGGAGCAACATACAATGAGCAGTTCTTC. This sequence encodes CASSFWGLFEGATYNEQFF. The V call is TRBV12-3 or TRBV12-4, the J call TRBJ2-1; 7 bases match TRBD2. This CDR3 comprises 19 residues. V was clipped by 3 bases and J by 4 bases; unmatched bases: 18.

This clonotype was counted only a few times. The V gene is TRBV2, the J gene TRBJ2-7; 11 positions match TRBD2. V was clipped by 6 bases and J by 3 bases; unmatched bases: 4. The length of the CDR3 is 14 residues. Germline V CDR1 and CDR2: SNHLY, FYNNEI. CDR3 residues: CASRGLAANYEQYF. The CDR3, as DNA: TGTGCCAGCAGGGGACTAGCGGCAAACTACGAGCAGTACTTC. Drawing the rest from reference TRBV2 and TRBJ2-7, the complete variable domain is EPEVTQTPSHQVTQMGQEVILRCVPISNHLYFYWYRQILGQKVEFLVSFYNNEISEKSEIFDDQFSVERPDGSNFTLKIRSTKLEDSAMYFCASRGLAANYEQYFGPGTRLTVT.

The chain joins TRBV21-1 to TRBJ2-3; the table names TRBD1, a call not compared with the DNA. TRBV21-1 is a listed pseudogene. This CDR3 contains 21 residues. CDR3 sequence: CASSKKGTKEGGTTFLDTQYF. The CDR3, as DNA: TGTGCCAGCAGCAAAAAAGGGACGAAAGAAGGCGGGACAACATTCTTAGATACGCAGTATTTT.

This clonotype was counted many times. V and J are TRBV28 and TRBJ2-3; D is possibly TRBD1 (6 bases). CDR1 is MDHEN, CDR2 SYDVKM, per germline. V was cut by 1 base and J by 3 bases, with 11 bases left in between. The CDR3 contains 15 residues. The CDR3 sequence is CASSLSYQGTDTQYF. The CDR3, as DNA: TGTGCCAGCAGTTTATCCTACCAGGGGACAGATACGCAGTATTTT.

This clonotype occurred a few times. V usage is TRBV2 and J usage is TRBJ2-3, with D possibly being TRBD1 (7 bases). The length of the CDR3 is 13 residues. Trimming removed 7 bases at V and 9 bases at J, with 17 bases between. Per germline, CDR1 SNHLY and CDR2 FYNNEI. For the CDR3, the DNA is TGTGCCAGCACTAAACTGGGGGGACAGACGCAGTATTTT. Translating gives CASTKLGGQTQYF.

This chain connects TRBV28 to TRBJ2-5; the D gene is possibly TRBD2 (7 bases). CDR1 and CDR2 from the germline V gene are MDHEN and SYDVKM. V lost 5 bases to trimming and J lost 11 bases, with 18 bases between them. This CDR3 has 13 residues. CDR3 sequence (DNA): TGTGCCAGCAGTCCACGGGGGGACAATGAGCAGTACTTC. Its translation: CASSPRGDNEQYF.

The sample holds many counts of this clonotype. The V gene is TRBV12-5, the J gene TRBJ1-2, with D unclear. The CDR3 has 13 residues. Germline CDR1 and CDR2: LGHNT and FRNRAP. Deletions cut 1 base from V and 5 bases from J, with 8 bases between. CDR3 in DNA: TGTGCTAGTGGTTTGGACAGAGGGTATGGCTACACCTTC. It yields the protein CASGLDRGYGYTF.

This clonotype has a handful of counts. The chain employs TRBV7-8 and TRBJ2-3, with D hard to call. CDR1 SGHVS and CDR2 FQNEAQ come from the germline V gene. The CDR3 runs 11 residues. V was shortened by 5 bases and J by 8 bases, with 8 bases between the two germline ends. The CDR3 sequence: CASSPISTQYF. CDR3 sequence (DNA): TGTGCCAGCAGCCCCATAAGTACGCAGTATTTT.

V usage is TRBV29-1 and J usage is TRBJ2-7; 9 nucleotides agree with TRBD2. The V gene's germline CDR1 is SQVTM and CDR2 ANQGSEA. V was pared by 6 bases and J by 0 bases, with 3 bases of the junction left unmatched. This CDR3 is built from 13 residues. The CDR3 loop is CSVRSGSSYEQYF. The CDR3 DNA follows: TGCAGCGTCCGTAGCGGGAGCTCCTACGAGCAGTACTTC.

This chain uses TRBV6-5 with TRBJ1-1; tentatively, D is TRBD1 (5 bases). V dropped 2 bases and J dropped 10 bases, with 8 bases sitting between them. The CDR3 extends over 11 amino acids. Germline CDR1 MNHEY, CDR2 SVGAGI. CDR3 nucleotides: TGTGCCAGCAGTTACGGGGGGGTAGCTTTCTTT. This gives the protein CASSYGGVAFF.

This clonotype was picked up a small number of times. A read error may account for a junction end that differs from germline. This chain uses TRBV18 with TRBJ2-3, with TRBD2 identical over 8 bases. CDR3 length: 16 amino acids. From germline, CDR1 is KGHSH and CDR2 LQKENI. The CDR3 loop reads CASSPQGASGTDTQYF. The CDR3 region has the DNA TGTGCCAGCTCCCCACAGGGCGCTAGCGGGACAGATACGCAGTATTTT.

This chain uses TRBV24-1 with TRBJ1-3; TRBD1 aligns across 7 bases. The CDR3 has 14 amino acids. Germline assignment: CDR1 KGHDR and CDR2 SFDVKD. After removal of 8 bases from V and 0 bases from J, the junction contained 3 bases not matched to a gene. DNA for the CDR3: TGTGCCACCATTGACAGGGACTCTGGAAACACCATATATTTT. It encodes CATIDRDSGNTIYF.

The CDR3 DNA is TGTGCCAGCAGTTTCCAGGAGAGGTACAATGAGCAGTTCTTC. This codes for CASSFQERYNEQFF. The rearrangement links TRBV12-3 or TRBV12-4 to TRBJ2-1; the D is unclear. CDR3 length equals 14 residues. Trimming took 3 bases from V and 4 from J, leaving 10 bases between them.